The 24 T cell receptor beta chains below come from one sample, sequenced in a study of monozygotic twins with inflammatory bowel disease. TCRdb reprocessed the 5' RACE reads and stores each CDR3 protein as one record, lacking DNA. Its listing shows roughly 150,000 distinct CDR3 sequences. The sequencing sample was made of blood. The receptors were gathered from a human donor with ulcerative colitis or Crohn's disease, or a healthy co-twin of an affected twin (not recorded which).

The V call is TRBV7-3, the J call TRBJ2-1. Germline lookup yields CDR1 SGHTA and CDR2 FQGTGA. This CDR3 region has 15 residues. The CDR3 here is CASSFMGDSYNEQFF.

The CDR3 spells CSARGVGGYTF. The chain uses TRBV20-1 and TRBJ1-2. The germline gives CDR1 DFQATT, CDR2 SNEGSKA (reference sequence). This CDR3 spans 11 amino acids.

The chain has TRBV7-3 and TRBJ2-7. Germline CDR1 is SGHTA and CDR2 is FQGTGA. The CDR3 contains 14 residues. The CDR3 region is CASSLAPFKDEQYF.

The gene calls are TRBV11-1 and TRBJ2-2; TCRdb indicates TRBD1, and absent DNA this call remains unverified. The CDR3 sequence is 18 residues long. Germline V gene lookup returns CDR1 SGHAT and CDR2 FQDESV (reference sequence). The CDR3: CASSLSLQTGRRTGELFF. The full variable domain, rest sourced from reference TRBV11-1 and TRBJ2-2, is EAEVAQSPRYKITEKSQAVAFWCDPISGHATLYWYRQILGQGPELLVQFQDESVVDDSQLPKDRFSAERLKGVDSTLKIQPAELGDSAMYLCASSLSLQTGRRTGELFFGEGSRLTVL.

V is TRBV24-1 and J is TRBJ2-5; TCRdb names TRBD2, which stays unverified in the absence of DNA. This CDR3 spans 15 amino acids. In germline, CDR1 is KGHDR, CDR2 SFDVKD. CDR3 amino acids: CATSERTSGLKTQYF.

This rearrangement joins TRBV7-2 to TRBJ1-4; the TCRdb D gene call, TRBD1, has no DNA to confirm it. Per germline, CDR1 SGHTA and CDR2 FQGNSA. The CDR3 covers 15 residues. CDR3 loop: CASSSTGTTNEKLFF.

This sequence joins TRBV10-3 and TRBJ2-2; TCRdb's D call, TRBD2, is unchecked because there is no DNA. In germline, CDR1 is ENHRY, CDR2 SYGVKD. The CDR3 runs 17 residues. This chain's CDR3 is CALSRGRLSGSPGELFF.

J is TRBJ2-7 and V is TRBV6-2 or TRBV6-3; absent DNA, TCRdb's TRBD1 call cannot be checked. Per germline, CDR1 MNHEY and CDR2 SVGEGT. This CDR3 contains 12 residues. This CDR3 is CASKSGQLEQYF.

The chain joins TRBV29-1 to TRBJ1-1; TCRdb gives TRBD1 as the D gene, but with no DNA this cannot be confirmed. This CDR3 has 13 amino acids. Germline CDR1 SQVTM, CDR2 ANQGSEA. The CDR3 region is CSVVGQGSTEAFF.

The chain couples TRBV2 to TRBJ1-5. The CDR3 length is 14 residues. The germline gives CDR1 SNHLY, CDR2 FYNNEI. The CDR3 sequence: CASSQGYGDQPQHF. Drawing the rest from reference TRBV2 and TRBJ1-5, the complete variable domain is EPEVTQTPSHQVTQMGQEVILRCVPISNHLYFYWYRQILGQKVEFLVSFYNNEISEKSEIFDDQFSVERPDGSNFTLKIRSTKLEDSAMYFCASSQGYGDQPQHFGDGTRLSIL.

V and J are TRBV15 and TRBJ1-2; TCRdb gives TRBD1 as the D gene, but with no DNA this cannot be confirmed. Germline V CDR1 and CDR2: LNHNV, YYDKDF (reference sequence). The CDR3 totals 12 residues. The CDR3 spells CATAGRGDGYTF.

The J gene is TRBJ1-6, the V gene TRBV4-3. The germline V gene encodes CDR1 LGHNA and CDR2 YSLEER. The CDR3 sequence is 17 residues long. CDR3 sequence: CASSRRTLQGYNSPLHF.

This chain uses TRBV5-1 with TRBJ2-1; the D gene TCRdb calls, TRBD2, cannot be checked with no DNA. The germline V gene has CDR1 SGHRS and CDR2 YFSETQ. This CDR3 is built from 18 residues. The CDR3 sequence: CASSQTGTSGRSYNEQFF.

The chain couples TRBV9 to TRBJ1-4; lacking DNA, the TRBD1 call made by TCRdb goes unchecked. The CDR3 has 15 residues. The V gene's germline CDR1 is SGDLS and CDR2 YYNGEE. The CDR3 loop is CASSQRDREEEKLFF.

The genes are TRBV6-5 and TRBJ2-4; TCRdb designates TRBD1, a call that cannot be tested without DNA. The CDR3 has 14 residues. Germline V gives CDR1 MNHEY, CDR2 SVGAGI. CDR3 residues: CASSYSGVGNIQYF.

The chain employs TRBV5-4 and TRBJ1-5. Germline CDR1 is SGHNT and CDR2 is YYREEE (reference sequence). The CDR3 consists of 14 residues. The CDR3 protein is CASSFGVDNQPQHF.

This sequence joins TRBV4-1 and TRBJ1-5. This CDR3 is 15 amino acids long. CDR1 and CDR2 from the germline V gene are MGHRA and YSYEKL. This chain's CDR3 is CASSLEGGALQPQHF.

This rearrangement joins TRBV12-3 or TRBV12-4 to TRBJ2-7; TCRdb indicates TRBD2, and absent DNA this call remains unverified. The CDR3 is 15 residues long. The CDR3 here is CASRARGTGAGEQYF.

This chain links TRBV28 with TRBJ1-5. The length of the CDR3 is 14 residues. Germline values: CDR1 MDHEN, CDR2 SYDVKM. CDR3 amino acids: CASSLLAGRQPQHF.

The rearrangement uses TRBV5-1 and TRBJ1-6. CDR1 and CDR2 from the germline V gene are SGHRS and YFSETQ. The CDR3 length is 16 residues. The CDR3 here is CASSLETTMKSSPLHF.

The CDR3 reads CASSPYRQGAEGAFF. V gene TRBV27 combines with J gene TRBJ1-1; the TCRdb D gene call, TRBD1, has no DNA to confirm it. CDR3 length equals 15 residues. The V gene's germline CDR1 is MNHEY and CDR2 SMNVEV (reference sequence).

J is TRBJ1-1 and V is TRBV10-3; checking the TCRdb D call of TRBD1 is not possible without DNA. Germline lookup yields CDR1 ENHRY and CDR2 SYGVKD. This CDR3 is built from 13 residues. Here the CDR3 reads CAIRSRGNTEAFF.

The rearrangement links TRBV5-6 to TRBJ2-3. This CDR3 spans 16 amino acids. Germline values: CDR1 SGHDT, CDR2 YYEEEE. This chain's CDR3 is CASSLGLAGSTDTQYF.

The chain couples TRBV10-3 to TRBJ1-2. The CDR3 runs 15 residues. The germline CDR1 and CDR2 sequences are ENHRY and SYGVKD. This CDR3 is CAISESLPEVDGYTF.